The clone carrying this T cell receptor beta chain has more than one count but fewer than ten. Its antigen is not known. This entry is derived from a study of response to subunit inactivated influenza vaccine. V was pared by 7 bases and J by 4 bases, with 10 bases between. CDR3 length equals 11 residues. CDR1 is SQVTM and CDR2 is ANQGSEA in the germline V gene. Study-wide findings and caveats: The authors suggested that few new T cells are recruited per seasonal influenza vaccination.

TCRdb reprocessed the RT-PCR reads with MiXCR, giving one entry per CDR3 protein. The sample consists of fewer than 400,000 distinct CDR3 sequences, around a fifth of them appearing once. The chain employs TRBV29-1 and TRBJ1-2; possible D gene TRBD1, 5 bases. The TCR comes from a man between 50 and 69 years old who received an inactivated influenza vaccine. The specimen comprised PBMCs from blood, sampled approximately 22 months after vaccination. CDR3 residues: CSAQVLYGYTF. The CDR3 bases are TGCAGCGCACAGGTTCTCTATGGCTACACCTTC. The full variable domain, rest sourced from reference TRBV29-1 and TRBJ1-2, is SAVISQKPSRDICQRGTSLTIQCQVDSQVTMMFWYRQQPGQSLTLIATANQGSEATYESGFVIDKFPISRPNLTFSTLTVSNMSPEDSSIYLCSAQVLYGYTFGSGTRLTVV.